Shown below are 23 T cell receptor beta chains from a single sample sequenced in a study of T-cell reconstitution after alpha-beta-depleted transplantation in children. As it was prepared, the TCRbeta library received unique molecular identifiers. Using its own MiXCR run on the PCR reads, TCRdb lists one record per CDR3 protein. Of hundreds of thousands of distinct CDR3 sequences in the sample, 13% were seen once. The specimen comprised PBMCs, mostly from graft donor cells, sampled 360 days after TCRalphabeta/CD19-depleted stem cell transplant. The origin of the receptors is a male patient aged 5 to 17 who had a stem cell transplant for acute myeloid leukemia, so the T cells may come from the graft donor.

The sample holds a few counts of this clonotype. The gene calls are TRBV6-1 and TRBJ1-3; D is possibly TRBD1 (5 bases). CDR3 length: 14 residues. The germline V gene has CDR1 MNHNS and CDR2 SASEGT. Trimming took off 7 bases at V and 0 bases at J, with 10 bases between the two ends. The CDR3 DNA reads TGTGCCAGCACCGGGGCTCTCTCTGGAAACACCATATATTTT. This gives the protein CASTGALSGNTIYF.

This clonotype was seen a handful of times. V usage is TRBV5-1 and J usage is TRBJ2-7; 8 bases line up with TRBD2. This CDR3 is 13 amino acids long. The V and J ends lost 1 base and 5 bases, in that order; junction bases with no gene match: 2. Germline CDR1 is SGHRS and CDR2 is YFSETQ. Here the CDR3 DNA reads TGCGCCAGCAGCTTGATTAGCGGGAACGAGCAGTACTTC. Amino acid sequence: CASSLISGNEQYF.

This clonotype was counted a few times. V usage is TRBV10-3 and J usage is TRBJ2-1; D possibly corresponds to TRBD1 (6 bases). Germline CDR1 reads ENHRY; CDR2 reads SYGVKD. V shed 7 bases and J shed 8 bases, with 12 bases lying between them. The CDR3 sequence is 12 residues long. The CDR3 is CAIKGEGYEQFF. DNA of the CDR3: TGTGCCATCAAGGGGGAAGGGTATGAGCAGTTCTTC.

The chain has TRBV20-1 and TRBJ2-5; D is unresolved. CDR3 length: 12 amino acids. In germline, CDR1 is DFQATT, CDR2 SNEGSKA (reference sequence). The V end lost 3 bases, the J end lost 1 base, and 6 bases lay between the germline ends. This CDR3 reads CSARYLQETQYF. In DNA, the CDR3 is TGCAGTGCTAGGTACCTCCAAGAGACCCAGTACTTC.

V gene TRBV6-1 combines with J gene TRBJ1-5, with 10 bases fitting TRBD1. The CDR3 sequence is 14 residues long. In germline, CDR1 is MNHNS, CDR2 SASEGT. The V and J ends lost 5 bases and 4 bases, in that order; junction bases with no gene match: 2. For the CDR3, the DNA is TGTGCCAGCAGTAGGGGACAGGGGAATCAGCCCCAGCATTTT. It encodes CASSRGQGNQPQHF.

As regards this clonotype: One junction end disagrees with the germline gene, perhaps due to a read error. The V gene is TRBV7-3, the J gene TRBJ2-7, with 7 bases identical to TRBD1. CDR1 is SGHTA and CDR2 is FQGTGA in the germline V gene. This CDR3 contains 13 residues. For the CDR3, the DNA is TGTGCCAGCAGCCCGGACAGGAGCAACGAACAGTACTTC. Its translation: CASSPDRSNEQYF.

There are a few counts of this clonotype. This sequence joins TRBV6-2 or TRBV6-3 and TRBJ2-3; the D gene is possibly TRBD2 (6 bases). CDR3 size: 15 residues. Germline V CDR1 and CDR2: MNHEY, SVGEGT. The germline V and J ends were trimmed by 2 bases and 5 bases, with 14 bases remaining between them. CDR3 region: CASSYRAGTVDTQYF. The DNA of the CDR3 is TGTGCCAGCAGTTACCGGGCGGGGACCGTAGATACGCAGTATTTT.

This clonotype came up many times. V and J are TRBV27 and TRBJ2-7, with D possibly being TRBD2 (5 bases). The CDR3 is 16 amino acids. Germline lookup yields CDR1 MNHEY and CDR2 SMNVEV (reference sequence). V lost 8 bases to trimming and J lost 3 bases, with 23 bases between them. The CDR3 loop is CASGPTKRLLLYEQYF. The CDR3 nucleotides read TGTGCCAGCGGACCGACTAAACGTTTGTTGCTCTACGAGCAGTACTTC.

This clonotype has at least ten counts. This chain joins TRBV5-5 and TRBJ2-1; possible D gene TRBD2, 6 bases. Germline CDR1 reads SGHKS; CDR2 reads YYEKEE (reference sequence). This CDR3 region has 16 residues. The ends were cut back, 6 bases at V and 8 bases at J, with 24 bases in the middle. CDR3 DNA: TGTGCCAGCACGCAGCAGACTAGGGGTACTACAGATGAGCAGTTCTTC. As protein: CASTQQTRGTTDEQFF.

This clonotype was seen a few times. The chain joins TRBV11-2 to TRBJ2-1; 16 bases align to TRBD2. Germline CDR1 SGHAT, CDR2 FQNNGV. The CDR3 is made up of 19 amino acids. J gave up 1 base and V 5 bases, and 8 bases lay outside the gene matches. CDR3 coding DNA: TGTGCCAGCAGCACTCCGGGACTAGCGGGAGGGAGGTCCTACAATGAGCAGTTCTTC. Its protein product is CASSTPGLAGGRSYNEQFF.

The V call is TRBV12-3 or TRBV12-4, the J call TRBJ1-2; 9 bases match TRBD1. V gave up 6 bases and J gave up 6 bases; unmatched junction bases: 14. This CDR3 contains 16 residues. CDR3 in amino acids: CASSRLTGQGPHGYTF. The CDR3 DNA reads as TGTGCCAGCAGCCGACTGACGGGACAGGGTCCCCATGGCTACACCTTC.

The chain combines TRBV5-1 with TRBJ2-1; 16 nucleotides match TRBD2. The CDR3 is 16 residues long. The V and J ends lost 6 bases and 7 bases, in that order; junction bases with no gene match: 7. The germline V gene has CDR1 SGHRS and CDR2 YFSETQ. The DNA of the CDR3 is TGCGCCAGCATCGGGACTAGCGGGAGGGCCCGAAATGAGCAGTTCTTC. Translated: CASIGTSGRARNEQFF.

This clonotype was observed a handful of times. For the CDR3, the DNA is TGTGCCAGCAGTTCGCTCCGGGACAGGGGGATCCACGAGCAGTACTTC. Translation: CASSSLRDRGIHEQYF. V gene TRBV12-3 or TRBV12-4 combines with J gene TRBJ2-7; 11 bases align to TRBD1. The CDR3 extends over 16 amino acids. J lost 5 bases, V lost 4 bases, and 10 bases had no gene match.

This clonotype has just a few counts. The V gene is TRBV2, the J gene TRBJ2-2; the D is unclear. The CDR3 contains 11 residues. Germline V gene data show CDR1 as SNHLY and CDR2 as FYNNEI. V lost 8 bases and J 6 bases, leaving 7 bases between the germline ends. DNA for the CDR3: TGTGCCAGCCAGAATCCCGGGGAGCTGTTTTTT. Its translation is CASQNPGELFF.

This clonotype has ten or more counts. The chain combines TRBV20-1 with TRBJ2-1; D is unresolved. Germline CDR1 DFQATT, CDR2 SNEGSKA (reference sequence). Trimming cost V 0 bases and J 0 bases, with 9 bases left between them. The CDR3 loop spans 15 amino acids. CDR3 loop: CSARDLQSSYNEQFF. The CDR3 DNA is TGCAGTGCTAGAGATTTGCAATCCTCCTACAATGAGCAGTTCTTC.

The gene calls are TRBV19 and TRBJ2-2, with a possible D match to TRBD2 (5 bases). Germline V CDR1 and CDR2: LNHDA, SQIVND (reference sequence). Trimming shortened V by 4 bases and J by 2 bases, and 17 bases separated the two germline ends. The CDR3 consists of 17 residues. CDR3 amino acids: CASSKARLSLNTGELFF. CDR3 in DNA: TGTGCCAGTAGTAAGGCAAGACTATCTCTTAACACCGGGGAGCTGTTTTTT.

The chain uses TRBV25-1 and TRBJ1-4; D gene ambiguous. V lost 6 bases and J 7 bases, leaving 9 bases between the germline ends. Looked up from germline, CDR1 is MGHDK and CDR2 is SYGVNS. The length of the CDR3 is 12 residues. The CDR3 coding sequence is TGTGCCAGCAGCTCGGTTCTTGAAAAACTGTTTTTT. Encoded protein: CASSSVLEKLFF.

This clonotype was counted a few times. The chain combines TRBV4-1 with TRBJ1-2, with D possibly TRBD1 on 6 matching bases. Trimming took 0 bases from V and 8 from J, leaving 10 bases between them. CDR3 length equals 13 residues. CDR1 is MGHRA, CDR2 YSYEKL, per germline. The chain's CDR3 is CASSQDWTEGYTF. CDR3 nucleotide sequence: TGCGCCAGCAGCCAAGATTGGACAGAGGGCTACACCTTC.

This clonotype was counted between two and nine times. A junction end diverges from the germline sequence, so it may reflect a read error. The chain has TRBV6-8 and TRBJ2-3; D is unclear. This CDR3 spans 9 amino acids. The germline V gene has CDR1 MNHGY and CDR2 SAAAGT. For the CDR3, the DNA is TGTGCCACCGAAAAGCTAAGGGCTTTT. Its protein product is CATEKLRAF.

This clonotype has more than one count but fewer than ten. This rearrangement joins TRBV29-1 to TRBJ2-7, with D maybe TRBD2 (5 bases). Trimming took 7 bases from V and 3 from J, leaving 13 bases between them. CDR1 and CDR2 from the germline V gene are SQVTM and ANQGSEA. This CDR3 contains 12 residues. The CDR3 region has the DNA TGCAGCGCGGGGAAGGGTCTCTACGAGCAGTACTTC. It yields the protein CSAGKGLYEQYF.

The V call is TRBV7-2, the J call TRBJ2-7; perhaps TRBD1 as D (5 bases). CDR3 size: 14 residues. In germline, CDR1 is SGHTA, CDR2 FQGNSA. The ends were cut back, 2 bases at V and 2 bases at J, with 10 bases in the middle. DNA of the CDR3: TGTGCCAGCAGCTTAAATTGGGGCCCCTACGAGCAGTACTTC. Encoded protein: CASSLNWGPYEQYF.

This chain links TRBV2 with TRBJ2-1; TRBD2 is a possible D gene (7 bases). Germline-derived CDR1 and CDR2 are SNHLY and FYNNEI. This CDR3 contains 15 residues. V dropped 7 bases and J dropped 3 bases, with 16 bases sitting between them. The DNA for the CDR3 is TGTGCCAGCACTGAGGGGGGGATGAGCTACAATGAGCAGTTCTTC. Its protein is CASTEGGMSYNEQFF.

In its sample, this clonotype was seen once. The rearrangement uses TRBV9 and TRBJ2-1, with 10 positions matching TRBD2. Germline loops: CDR1 SGDLS, CDR2 YYNGEE. V was pared by 4 bases and J by 8 bases, with 9 bases of the junction left unmatched. The CDR3 consists of 15 residues. CDR3 sequence (DNA): TGTGCCAGCAGCTTTAGCGGGAGGCCATACGATGAGCAGTTCTTC. Encoded protein: CASSFSGRPYDEQFF.